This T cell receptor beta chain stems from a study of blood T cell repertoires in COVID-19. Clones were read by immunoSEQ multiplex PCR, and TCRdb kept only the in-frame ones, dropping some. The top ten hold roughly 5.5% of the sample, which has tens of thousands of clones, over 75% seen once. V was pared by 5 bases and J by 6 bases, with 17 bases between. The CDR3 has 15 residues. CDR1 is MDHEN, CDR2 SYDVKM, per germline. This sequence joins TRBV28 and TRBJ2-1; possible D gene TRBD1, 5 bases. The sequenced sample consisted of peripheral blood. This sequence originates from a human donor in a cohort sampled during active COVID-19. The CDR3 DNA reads TGTGCCAGCAGTGGGATGGGGCAGCTGATCAATGAGCAGTTCTTC. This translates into CASSGMGQLINEQFF.